This TCR beta chain was recorded in a study of regulatory T cells in long-lasting Graves disease. For the study at large: Graves' patients (newly diagnosed) had been on antithyroid drugs under 3 months.

Details on this clonotype: The antigen remains unidentified.

Combining iRepertoire HTBI primers with Arm-PCR of CDR3 regions, the authors built TCR beta libraries. TCRdb reprocessed the multiplex PCR reads with MiXCR, giving one entry per CDR3 protein. The sample lists 200,000 to 250,000 distinct CDR3 sequences, roughly 18% occurring once. CDR1 MDHEN and CDR2 SYDVKM come from the germline V gene. Germline trimming cut 5 bases from V and 9 bases from J; bases unmatched to any gene: 9. The CDR3 has 15 amino acids. Study-wide results and limits: Under persistent disease, TRBV28, TRBJ1-2 and TRBJ2-5 were used preferentially.

Time point: newly diagnosed GD, antithyroid drugs for less than 3 months. The TCR library was made from RNA that had been extracted from PBMCs in TRIzol. The peripheral blood volume drawn was around 9.6 milliliters, and it was collected into EDTA tubes. The data also belong to a second study, concerning T cells in Graves' hyperthyroidism and ophthalmopathy. Per that paper: Lactation, pregnancy, other autoimmune disease or uncontrolled infection led to exclusion of patients.

This material consisted of peripheral blood mononuclear cells (PBMCs), taken at new diagnosis, from a patient treated with antithyroid drugs. The receptor was derived from a woman in her twenties or thirties with Graves disease. This sequence joins TRBV28 and TRBJ1-6; 8 bases are a match to TRBD1. CDR3 in DNA: TGTGCCAGCAGTCCCCTTGGACAGGGAAGTTCACCCCTCCACTTT. It specifies CASSPLGQGSSPLHF. Combining the CDR3 with reference TRBV28 and TRBJ1-6 gives the whole variable domain DVKVTQSSRYLVKRTGEKVFLECVQDMDHENMFWYRQDPGLGLRLIYFSYDVKMKEKGDIPEGYSVSREKKERFSLILESASTNQTSMYLCASSPLGQGSSPLHFGNGTRLTVT.